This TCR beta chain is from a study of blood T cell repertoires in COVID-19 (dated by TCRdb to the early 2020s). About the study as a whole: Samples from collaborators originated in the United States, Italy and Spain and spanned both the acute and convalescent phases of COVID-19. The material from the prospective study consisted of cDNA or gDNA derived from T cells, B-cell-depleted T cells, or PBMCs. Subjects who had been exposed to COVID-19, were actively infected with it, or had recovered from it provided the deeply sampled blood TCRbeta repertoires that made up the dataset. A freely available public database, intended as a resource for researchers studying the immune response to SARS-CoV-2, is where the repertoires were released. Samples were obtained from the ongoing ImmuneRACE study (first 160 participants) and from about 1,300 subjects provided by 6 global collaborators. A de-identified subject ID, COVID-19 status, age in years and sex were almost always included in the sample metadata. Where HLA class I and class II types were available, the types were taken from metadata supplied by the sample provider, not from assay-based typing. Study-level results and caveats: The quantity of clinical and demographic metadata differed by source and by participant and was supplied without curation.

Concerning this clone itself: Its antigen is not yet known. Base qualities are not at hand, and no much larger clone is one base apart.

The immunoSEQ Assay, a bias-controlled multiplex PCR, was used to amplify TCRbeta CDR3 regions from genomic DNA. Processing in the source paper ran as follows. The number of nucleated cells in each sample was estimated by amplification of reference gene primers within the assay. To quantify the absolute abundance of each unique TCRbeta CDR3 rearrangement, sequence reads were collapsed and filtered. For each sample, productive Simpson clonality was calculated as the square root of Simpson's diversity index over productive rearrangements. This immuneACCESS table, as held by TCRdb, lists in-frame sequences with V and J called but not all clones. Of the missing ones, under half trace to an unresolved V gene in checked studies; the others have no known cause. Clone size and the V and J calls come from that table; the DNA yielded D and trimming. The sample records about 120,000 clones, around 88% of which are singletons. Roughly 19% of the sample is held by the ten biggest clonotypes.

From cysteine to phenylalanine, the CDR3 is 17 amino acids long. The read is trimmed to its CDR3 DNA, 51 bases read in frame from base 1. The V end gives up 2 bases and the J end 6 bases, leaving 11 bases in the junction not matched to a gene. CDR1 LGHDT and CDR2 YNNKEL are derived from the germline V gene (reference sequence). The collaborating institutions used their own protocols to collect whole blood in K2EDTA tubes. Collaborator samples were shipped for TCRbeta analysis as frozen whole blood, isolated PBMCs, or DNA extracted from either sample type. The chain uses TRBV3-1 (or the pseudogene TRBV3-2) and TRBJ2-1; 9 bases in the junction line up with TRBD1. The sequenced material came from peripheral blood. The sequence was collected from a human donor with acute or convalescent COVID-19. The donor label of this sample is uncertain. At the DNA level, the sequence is TGTGCCAGCAGCCAACCACCCACAGGGGGCTGGGTCAATGAGCAGTTCTTC. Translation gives CASSQPPTGGWVNEQFF.